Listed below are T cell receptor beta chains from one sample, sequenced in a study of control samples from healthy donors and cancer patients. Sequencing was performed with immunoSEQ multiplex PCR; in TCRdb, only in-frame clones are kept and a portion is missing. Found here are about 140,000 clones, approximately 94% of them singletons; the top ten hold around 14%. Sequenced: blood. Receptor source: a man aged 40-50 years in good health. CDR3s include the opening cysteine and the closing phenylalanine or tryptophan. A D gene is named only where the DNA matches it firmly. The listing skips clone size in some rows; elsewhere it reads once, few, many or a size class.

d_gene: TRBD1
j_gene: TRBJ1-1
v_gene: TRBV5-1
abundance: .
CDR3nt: TGCGCCAGCAGCCCAGGACAGGGAGGGACCACTGAAGCTTTCTTT
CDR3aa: CASSPGQGGTTEAFF

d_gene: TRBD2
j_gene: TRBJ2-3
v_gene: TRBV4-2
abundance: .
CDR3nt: TGTGCCAGCAGCCCCCACTTAGCGGGGGGCCGACGGGATGCCACAGATACGCAGTATTTT
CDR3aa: CASSPHLAGGRRDATDTQYF

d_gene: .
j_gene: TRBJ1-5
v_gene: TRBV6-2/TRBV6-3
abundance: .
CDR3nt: TGTGCCAGCCGTTTGCCGGGGCCTAGCAATCAGCCCCAGCATTTT
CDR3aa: CASRLPGPSNQPQHF

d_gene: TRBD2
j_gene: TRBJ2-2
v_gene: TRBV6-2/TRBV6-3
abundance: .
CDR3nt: TGTGCCAGCAGTTTGACTAGCAAAGCCGGGGAGCTGTTTTTT
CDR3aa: CASSLTSKAGELFF

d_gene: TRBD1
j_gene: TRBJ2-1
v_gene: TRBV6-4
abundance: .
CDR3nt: TGTGCCAGCAGTGAAAGGGACAGCTACAATGAGCAGTTCTTC
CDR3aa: CASSERDSYNEQFF

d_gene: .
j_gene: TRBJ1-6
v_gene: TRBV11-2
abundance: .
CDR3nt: TGTGCCAGCAGAGAGGTCCGTGACCGGAGGGGGACCCTCCACTTT
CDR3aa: CASREVRDRRGTLHF

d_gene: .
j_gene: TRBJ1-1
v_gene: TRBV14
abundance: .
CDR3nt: TGTGCCAGCAGCCAAGTCGCCGGCCGTACTGAAGCTTTCTTT
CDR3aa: CASSQVAGRTEAFF

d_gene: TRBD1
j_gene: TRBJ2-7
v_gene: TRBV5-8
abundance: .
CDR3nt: TGTGCCAGCAGCTTGGGTTCCAGGGGGTACGAGCAGTACTTC
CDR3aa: CASSLGSRGYEQYF

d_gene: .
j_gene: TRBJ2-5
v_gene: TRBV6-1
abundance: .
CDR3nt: TGTGCCAGCAGTGAAGCGGGGGAGACCCAGTACTTC
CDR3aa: CASSEAGETQYF

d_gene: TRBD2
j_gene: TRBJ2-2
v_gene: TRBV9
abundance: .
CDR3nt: TGTGCCAGCAGCGTAGAACTAGCGGGAGAGGACGGGGAGCTGTTTTTT
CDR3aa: CASSVELAGEDGELFF

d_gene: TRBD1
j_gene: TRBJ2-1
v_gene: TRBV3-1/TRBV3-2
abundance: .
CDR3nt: TGTGCCAGCAGCCATAGACGGGACAGGCGCAATGAGCAGTTCTTC
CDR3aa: CASSHRRDRRNEQFF

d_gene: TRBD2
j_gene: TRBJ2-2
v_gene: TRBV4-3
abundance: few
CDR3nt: TGCGCCAGCAGCCAAGATTTGTCTAGCGGGGACACCGGGGAGCTGTTTTTT
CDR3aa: CASSQDLSSGDTGELFF

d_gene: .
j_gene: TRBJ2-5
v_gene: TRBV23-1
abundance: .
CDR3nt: TGCGCCAGCACCCTCTTCCCCCGCAGGCAAGAGACCCAGTACTTC
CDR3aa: CASTLFPRRQETQYF

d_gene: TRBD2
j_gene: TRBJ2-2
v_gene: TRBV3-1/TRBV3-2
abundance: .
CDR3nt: TGTGCCAGCAGCCAAGAATTTGGTCTAGCGGGAGAGTCCGGGGAGCTGTTTTTT
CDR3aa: CASSQEFGLAGESGELFF

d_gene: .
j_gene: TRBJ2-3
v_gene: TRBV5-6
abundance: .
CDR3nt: TGTGCCAGCAGCCTCGGGGTGGGGGACCCCACAGATACGCAGTATTTT
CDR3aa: CASSLGVGDPTDTQYF

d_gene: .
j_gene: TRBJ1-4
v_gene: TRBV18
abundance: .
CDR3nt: TGTGCCAGCTCAAATGGCGGCGGAACTAATGAAAAACTGTTTTTT
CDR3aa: CASSNGGGTNEKLFF